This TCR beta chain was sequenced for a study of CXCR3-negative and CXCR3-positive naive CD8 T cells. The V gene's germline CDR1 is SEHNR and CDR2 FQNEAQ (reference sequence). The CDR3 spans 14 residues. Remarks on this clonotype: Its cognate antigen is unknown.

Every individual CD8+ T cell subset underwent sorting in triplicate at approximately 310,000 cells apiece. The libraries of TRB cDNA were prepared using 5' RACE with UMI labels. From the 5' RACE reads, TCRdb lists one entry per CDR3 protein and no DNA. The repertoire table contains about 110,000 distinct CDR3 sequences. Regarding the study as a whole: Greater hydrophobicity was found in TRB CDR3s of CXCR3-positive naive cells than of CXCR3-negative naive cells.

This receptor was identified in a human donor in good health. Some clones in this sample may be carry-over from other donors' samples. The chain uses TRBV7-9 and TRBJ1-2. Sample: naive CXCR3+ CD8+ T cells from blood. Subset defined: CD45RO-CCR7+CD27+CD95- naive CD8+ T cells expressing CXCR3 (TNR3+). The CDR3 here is CASSLVDGNYGYTF.